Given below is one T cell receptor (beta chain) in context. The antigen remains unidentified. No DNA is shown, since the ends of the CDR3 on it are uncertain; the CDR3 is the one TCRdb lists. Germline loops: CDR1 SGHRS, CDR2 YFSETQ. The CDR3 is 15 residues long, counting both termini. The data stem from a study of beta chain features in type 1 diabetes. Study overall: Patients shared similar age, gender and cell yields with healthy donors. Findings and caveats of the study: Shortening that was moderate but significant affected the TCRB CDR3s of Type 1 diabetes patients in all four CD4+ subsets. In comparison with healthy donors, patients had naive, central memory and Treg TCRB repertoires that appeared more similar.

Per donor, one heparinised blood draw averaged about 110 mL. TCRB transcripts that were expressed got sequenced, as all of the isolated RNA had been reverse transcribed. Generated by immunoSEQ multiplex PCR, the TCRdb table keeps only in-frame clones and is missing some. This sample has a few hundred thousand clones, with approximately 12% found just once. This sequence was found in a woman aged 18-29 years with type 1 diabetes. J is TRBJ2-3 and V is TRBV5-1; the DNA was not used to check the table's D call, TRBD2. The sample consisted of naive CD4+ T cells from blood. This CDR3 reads CASSFWPRGGDTQYF.